This T cell receptor (beta chain) was found in a study of T cell responses to AZD1222 COVID-19 vaccine (dated by TCRdb to the early 2020s). For context, the study as a whole: A total of about 230 trial participants underwent TCR sequencing, of whom about 200 received two doses of AZD1222 and about 26 received two doses of the MenACWY control vaccine. Trial participants were enrolled into age subgroups of 18-55, 56-69 and 70-plus years, which contained approximately 150, 30 and 60 TCR-sequenced participants, respectively. Overall study results and their limits: Reportedly, almost half of the unique spike-specific TCRs recognized epitopes lying outside the regions that are mutated in the B.1.351 and B.1.1.7 variants. Because no day 14 peak-response samples were available, repertoires were characterized only after the peak T cell response. The whole spike protein was spanned by vaccine-associated CD4 TCRs, and dominant responses were seen in regions 160-218 and 743-854. Spike-specific TCR breadth and depth rose significantly after two AZD1222 doses compared with day 0 and with MenACWY recipients. Participants were mostly white British and included more females than males, and it was suggested by the authors that clonal diversity may have been underestimated. The 56-69-year group was small, and its depth increase did not reach significance, likely because of low power. Conclusions about previously exposed vaccinees are limited, since just six AZD1222 recipients were seropositive for SARS-CoV-2 at baseline.

Worth noting for this clone: This receptor's antigen is unknown. It has no much larger one-base neighbor in the sample; base qualities were not kept.

The CDR3 regions of human TCRbeta chains were analyzed by immunosequencing. As for the authors' bioinformatics: TCRs in the repertoires were compared against a reference library of SARS-CoV-2-specific TCRs that had been generated with the MIRA antigen-specificity platform. Breadth was defined as the fraction of unique TCRs that were SARS-CoV-2-associated. Depth was defined as the fraction of total T cells that were SARS-CoV-2-associated. Using the MIRA data, every spike-specific TCR was mapped to the spike region that the TCR reacted to and assigned to either a CD4 or a CD8 class. Log10-transformed breadth and depth values were compared by one-way ANOVA with Sidak's multiple comparisons tests. Sourced from immuneACCESS, this table was stored by TCRdb with only in-frame sequences that have V and J called. A share of the clones is absent; for the studies checked, an unresolved V gene accounts for under half, and the remainder has no known explanation. That table gives V, J and clone size, and the DNA gave D and trimming. The sample table lists roughly 100,000 clones, roughly nine tenths of them with a count of one. The ten largest clones represent around 8% of the sample.

Trimming takes 5 bases off V and 1 base off J; junction bases not matched to a gene: 5. CDR1 and CDR2 are drawn from the germline V gene: SGHAT, FQNNGV. There are 15 amino acids in the CDR3, from cysteine to phenylalanine inclusive. The CDR3 DNA has 45 bases and is translated from base 1. What this sample's time point label stands for: about 28 days (+/-7) after the second vaccine dose. AZD1222 recipients with second doses at about 4 weeks or about 12 weeks were pooled, because spike-specific TCR depth and breadth did not differ between schedules. Vaccinee samples came from UK trials COV001 and COV002, including a single-blind randomized controlled phase 2/3 trial of AZD1222 (ChAdOx1 nCoV-19) in healthy adults. Trial participant PBMC samples were collected at day 0 and day 28 after the second dose for TCRbeta chain sequencing.

The chain is encoded by TRBV11-2 joined to TRBJ1-1; TRBD1 fits 9 bases in the junction. This material consisted of peripheral blood, taken 28 days after the second AZD1222 dose. This clonotype was obtained from an adult who received the AZD1222 COVID-19 vaccine. CDR3 region: CASSAWTGANTEAFF. The DNA is TGTGCCAGCAGCGCATGGACAGGGGCGAACACTGAAGCTTTCTTT. Beyond the CDR3, the reference TRBV11-2 and TRBJ1-1 genes provide the residues; the full variable domain reads: EAGVAQSPRYKIIEKRQSVAFWCNPISGHATLYWYQQILGQGPKLLIQFQNNGVVDDSQLPKDRFSAERLKGVDSTLKIQPAKLEDSAVYLCASSAWTGANTEAFFGQGTRLTVV.